This TCR beta chain was profiled in a study of T cell responses to AZD1222 COVID-19 vaccine. Comment on this clone: Its antigen remains unidentified.

The repertoire was sequenced with immunoSEQ multiplex PCR; TCRdb's copy has only in-frame clones and lacks some. The sample lists about 200,000 clones, approximately 94% occurring once. Study results and caveats: White British ancestry dominated among donors, who included more females, and clonal diversity was possibly underestimated. Dominant CD4 TCR responses targeted spike regions 160-218 and 743-854. Baseline antibody screening turned up just 6 or 7 seropositive AZD1222 recipients. The repertoires were collected only after the peak T cell response.

This CDR3 comprises 12 residues. The germline V gene has CDR1 MNHEY and CDR2 SVGAGI. The V gene lost 6 bases and the J gene lost 7 bases, with 12 bases spanning the gap. This specimen was peripheral blood, taken 28 days after the second AZD1222 dose. The V and J genes are TRBV6-5 and TRBJ1-1; possible D gene TRBD1, 6 bases. The origin of this receptor is an adult who received the AZD1222 COVID-19 vaccine. The CDR3 coding sequence is TGTGCCAGCAGATTGGGGGCGGGTGAAGCTTTCTTT. It yields the protein CASRLGAGEAFF.